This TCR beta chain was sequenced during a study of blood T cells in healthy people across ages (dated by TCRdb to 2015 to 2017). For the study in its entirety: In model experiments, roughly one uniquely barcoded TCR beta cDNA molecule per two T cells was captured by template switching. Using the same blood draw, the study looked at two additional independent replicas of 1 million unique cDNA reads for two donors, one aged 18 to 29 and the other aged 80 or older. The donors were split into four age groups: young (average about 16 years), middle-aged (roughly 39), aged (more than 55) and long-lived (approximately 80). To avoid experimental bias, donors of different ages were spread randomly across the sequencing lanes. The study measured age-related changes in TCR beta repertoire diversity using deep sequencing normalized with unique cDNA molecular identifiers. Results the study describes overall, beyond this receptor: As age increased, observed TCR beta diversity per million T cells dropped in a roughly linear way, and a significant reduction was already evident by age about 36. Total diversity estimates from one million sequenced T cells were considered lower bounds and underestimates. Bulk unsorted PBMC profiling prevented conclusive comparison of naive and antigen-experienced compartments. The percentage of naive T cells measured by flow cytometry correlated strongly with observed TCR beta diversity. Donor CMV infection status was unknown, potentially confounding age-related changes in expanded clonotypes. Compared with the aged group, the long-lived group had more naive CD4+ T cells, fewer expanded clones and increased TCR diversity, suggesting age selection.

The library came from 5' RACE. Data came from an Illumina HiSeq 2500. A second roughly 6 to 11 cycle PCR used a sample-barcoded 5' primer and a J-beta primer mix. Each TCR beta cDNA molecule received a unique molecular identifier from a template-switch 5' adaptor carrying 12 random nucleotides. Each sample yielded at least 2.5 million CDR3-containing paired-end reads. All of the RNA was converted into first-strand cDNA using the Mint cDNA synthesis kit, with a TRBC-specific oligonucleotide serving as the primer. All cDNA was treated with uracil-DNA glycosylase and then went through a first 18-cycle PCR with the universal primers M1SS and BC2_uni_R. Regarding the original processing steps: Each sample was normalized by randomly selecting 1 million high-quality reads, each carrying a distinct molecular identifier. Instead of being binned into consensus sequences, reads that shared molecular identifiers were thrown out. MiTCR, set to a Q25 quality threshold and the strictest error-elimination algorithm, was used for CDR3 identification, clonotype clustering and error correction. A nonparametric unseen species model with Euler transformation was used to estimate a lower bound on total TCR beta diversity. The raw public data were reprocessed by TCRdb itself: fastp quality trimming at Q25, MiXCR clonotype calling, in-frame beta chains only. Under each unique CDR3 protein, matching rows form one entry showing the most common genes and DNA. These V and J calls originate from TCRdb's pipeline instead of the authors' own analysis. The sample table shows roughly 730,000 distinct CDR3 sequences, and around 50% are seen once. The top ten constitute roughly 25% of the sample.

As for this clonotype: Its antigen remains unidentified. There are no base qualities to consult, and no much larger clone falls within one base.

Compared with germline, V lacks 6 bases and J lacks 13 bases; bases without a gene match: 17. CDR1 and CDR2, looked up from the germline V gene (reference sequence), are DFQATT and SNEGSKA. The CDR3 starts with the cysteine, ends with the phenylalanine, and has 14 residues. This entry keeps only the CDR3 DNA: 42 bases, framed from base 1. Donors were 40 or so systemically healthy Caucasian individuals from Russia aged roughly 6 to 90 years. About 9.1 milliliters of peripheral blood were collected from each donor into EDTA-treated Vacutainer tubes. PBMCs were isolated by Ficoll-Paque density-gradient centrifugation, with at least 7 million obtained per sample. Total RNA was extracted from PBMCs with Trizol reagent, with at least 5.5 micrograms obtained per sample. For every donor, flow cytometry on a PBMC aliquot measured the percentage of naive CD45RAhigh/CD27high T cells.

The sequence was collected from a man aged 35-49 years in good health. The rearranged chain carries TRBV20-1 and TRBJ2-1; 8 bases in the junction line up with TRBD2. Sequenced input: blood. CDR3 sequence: CSAPVAGKKETQFF. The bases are TGCAGTGCGCCAGTAGCGGGAAAGAAAGAGACCCAGTTCTTC.